This T cell receptor (beta chain) was recorded in a study of T cells after yellow fever vaccination. Findings and limits, study-wide: For sorted memory subsets on day 0, almost all vaccine-responding clonotypes were undetectable. The appearance of a small share of clonotypes in both CD4 and CD8 compartments was observed.

Per germline, CDR1 SGHTA and CDR2 FQGNSA. V trimming: 6 bases; J trimming: 6 bases; junction bases outside the gene matches: 10. This CDR3 has 15 residues. This clonotype was seen only a few times. TCRdb re-called the 5' RACE reads through MiXCR, storing one row per CDR3 protein. The table lists tens of thousands of distinct CDR3 sequences, about 6.3% of them singletons. The source is a man aged 18-30 years who received the YFV17D yellow fever vaccine. The starting material was PBMCs, either bulk or a sorted T-cell subset (CD4+, CD8+, memory, or dextramer-sorted; not recorded which), obtained on the day of the first yellow fever vaccination. The chain joins TRBV7-2 to TRBJ2-1; 8 positions match TRBD2. CDR3 region: CASSYYTGTSNEQFF. The CDR3 coding sequence is TGTGCCAGCAGTTATTACACCGGGACTAGCAATGAGCAGTTCTTC.